This TCR beta chain is from a study of T cell responses to AZD1222 COVID-19 vaccine. Study observations and caveats: Clonal diversity was possibly underestimated; the donors were predominantly white British and more often female. Repertoires were obtained solely post-peak T cell response.

Libraries were prepared by immunoSEQ multiplex PCR; TCRdb keeps only in-frame clonotypes and omits some of them. The sample shows about 150,000 clones, roughly 91% of them seen only once. About this clone itself: Its specificity is unknown.

The CDR3 is made up of 15 amino acids. V lost 8 bases, J lost 2 bases, and 8 bases stayed unmatched. Per germline, CDR1 MNHNY and CDR2 SVGAGI (reference sequence). The receptor's source is an adult who received the AZD1222 COVID-19 vaccine. The gene calls are TRBV6-6 and TRBJ1-3; 8 nucleotides line up with TRBD1. The source was peripheral blood, collected 28 days after the second AZD1222 dose. CDR3 amino acids: CASSNSGGAGNTIYF. CDR3 in DNA: TGTGCCAGCTCAAACTCAGGGGGCGCTGGAAACACCATATATTTT.